Presented here are 8 T cell receptor beta chains from one specimen sequenced in a study of cytomegalovirus exposure and HLA in healthy donors. It was with 60 Vbeta and 13 Jbeta primers that the PCR ran. Sequenced by immunoSEQ multiplex PCR; TCRdb stores in-frame clones only, minus some. The table lists over 65,000 clones, around 78% of them singletons, with around 9.7% in the top ten. The material sequenced was PBMCs. The receptors shown here come from a man aged 35 to 55 in good health and CMV-seronegative.

V is TRBV6-5 and J is TRBJ1-5; 9 bases fit TRBD1. The V gene's germline CDR1 is MNHEY and CDR2 SVGAGI. The trim removed 5 bases at V and 2 bases at J, leaving 1 base unmatched. The CDR3 extends over 14 amino acids. The CDR3 here is CASSRTGGNQPQHF. DNA for the CDR3: TGTGCCAGCAGTCGGACAGGGGGCAATCAGCCCCAGCATTTT.

V is TRBV28 and J is TRBJ1-2; 9 nucleotides line up with TRBD1. The V gene's germline CDR1 is MDHEN and CDR2 SYDVKM. The CDR3 has 15 amino acids. Unmatched junction bases numbered 8, after V lost 5 bases and J lost 4 bases. The CDR3 spells CASSPHRGRGYGYTF. CDR3 coding DNA: TGTGCCAGCAGTCCCCACAGGGGGCGCGGCTATGGCTACACCTTC.

The chain employs TRBV18 and TRBJ1-1; no clear D gene. Between the trimmed V and J ends, which lost 1 base and 1 base, there was a span of 4 bases. This CDR3 has 13 residues. Germline CDR1 reads KGHSH; CDR2 reads LQKENI. The CDR3 reads CASSPLRNTEAFF. The CDR3 nucleotides read TGTGCCAGCTCACCACTGAGGAACACTGAAGCTTTCTTT.

The chain couples TRBV10-3 to TRBJ1-1; possible D gene TRBD1, 6 bases. CDR3 length: 14 amino acids. CDR1 and CDR2 (germline): ENHRY, SYGVKD. With 6 bases removed from V and 1 base from J, the gap between germline ends came to 12 bases. CDR3 sequence (DNA): TGTGCCATCAGCCTGGACAGAGCGAACACTGAAGCTTTCTTT. It is translated as CAISLDRANTEAFF.

The V gene is TRBV6-5, the J gene TRBJ2-5; D is possibly TRBD2 (5 bases). Trimming took off 2 bases at V and 4 bases at J, with 11 bases between the two ends. Germline assignment: CDR1 MNHEY and CDR2 SVGAGI. The CDR3 runs to 14 residues. CDR3 residues: CASSYRERRETQYF. CDR3 DNA: TGTGCCAGCAGTTACAGGGAGAGGCGAGAGACCCAGTACTTC.

The V call is TRBV7-9, the J call TRBJ2-7; unclear D gene. The germline V gene has CDR1 SEHNR and CDR2 FQNEAQ (reference sequence). The CDR3 has 13 residues. Trimming pared 3 bases from V and 7 bases from J, leaving 13 bases between. CDR3 amino acids: CASSLTTSGEQYF. The CDR3 DNA reads as TGTGCCAGCAGCTTGACAACCTCTGGGGAGCAGTACTTC.

The J gene is TRBJ2-7, the V gene TRBV5-5, with TRBD1 identical over 10 bases. Trimming cost V 2 bases and J 1 base; bases outside gene matches: 3. This CDR3 comprises 15 residues. Germline V gene data show CDR1 as SGHKS and CDR2 as YYEKEE (reference sequence). CDR3 DNA sequence: TGTGCCAGCAGCTTATGGACAGGGGGGTCCTACGAGCAGTACTTC. Residues: CASSLWTGGSYEQYF.

The chain recombines TRBV5-1 with TRBJ2-7; D is undetermined. Germline lookup yields CDR1 SGHRS and CDR2 YFSETQ. The CDR3 contains 13 residues. V dropped 0 bases and J dropped 3 bases, with 7 bases sitting between them. The CDR3 loop is CASSLAEDYEQYF. The CDR3, as DNA: TGCGCCAGCAGCTTGGCCGAGGACTACGAGCAGTACTTC.